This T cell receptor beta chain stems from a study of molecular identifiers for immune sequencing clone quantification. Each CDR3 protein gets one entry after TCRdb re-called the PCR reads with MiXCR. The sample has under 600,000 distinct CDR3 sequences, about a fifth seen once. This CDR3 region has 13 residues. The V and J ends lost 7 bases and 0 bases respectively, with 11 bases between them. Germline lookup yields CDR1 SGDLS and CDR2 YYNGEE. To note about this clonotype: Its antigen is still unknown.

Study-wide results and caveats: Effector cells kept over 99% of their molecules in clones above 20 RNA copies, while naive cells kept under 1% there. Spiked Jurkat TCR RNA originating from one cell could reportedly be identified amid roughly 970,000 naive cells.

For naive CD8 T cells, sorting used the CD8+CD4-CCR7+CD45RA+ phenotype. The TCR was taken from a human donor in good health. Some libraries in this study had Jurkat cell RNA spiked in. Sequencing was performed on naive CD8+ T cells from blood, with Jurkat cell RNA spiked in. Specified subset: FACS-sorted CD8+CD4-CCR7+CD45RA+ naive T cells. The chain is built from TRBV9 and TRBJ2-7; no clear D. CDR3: CASGPQFSYEQYF. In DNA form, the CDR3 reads TGTGCCAGCGGCCCCCAGTTCTCCTACGAGCAGTACTTC.